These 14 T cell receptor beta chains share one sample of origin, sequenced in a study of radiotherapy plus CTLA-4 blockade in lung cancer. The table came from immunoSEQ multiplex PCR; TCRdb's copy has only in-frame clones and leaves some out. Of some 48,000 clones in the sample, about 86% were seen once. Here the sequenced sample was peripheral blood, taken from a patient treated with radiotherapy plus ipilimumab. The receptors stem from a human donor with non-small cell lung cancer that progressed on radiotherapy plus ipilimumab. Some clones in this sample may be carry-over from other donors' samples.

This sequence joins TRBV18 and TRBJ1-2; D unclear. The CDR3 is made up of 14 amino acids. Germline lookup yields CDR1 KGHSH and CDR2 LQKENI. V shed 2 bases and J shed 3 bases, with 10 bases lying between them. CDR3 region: CASSPGRNYYGYTF. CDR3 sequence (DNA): TGTGCCAGCTCACCAGGCAGGAACTACTATGGCTACACCTTC. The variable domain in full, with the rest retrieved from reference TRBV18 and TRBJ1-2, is NAGVMQNPRHLVRRRGQEARLRCSPMKGHSHVYWYRQLPEEGLKFMVYLQKENIIDESGMPKERFSAEFPKEGPSILRIQQVVRGDSAAYFCASSPGRNYYGYTFGSGTRLTVV.

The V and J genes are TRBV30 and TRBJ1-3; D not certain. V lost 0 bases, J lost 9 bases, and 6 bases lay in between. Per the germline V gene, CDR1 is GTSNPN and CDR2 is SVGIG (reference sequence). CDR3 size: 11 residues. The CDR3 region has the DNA TGTGCCTGGAGTGTCTCCGGCACCATATATTTT. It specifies CAWSVSGTIYF.

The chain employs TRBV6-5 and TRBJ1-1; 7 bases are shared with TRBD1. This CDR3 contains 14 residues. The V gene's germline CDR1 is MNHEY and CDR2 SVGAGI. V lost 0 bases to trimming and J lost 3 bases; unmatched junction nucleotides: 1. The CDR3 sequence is CASSYSTGDTEAFF. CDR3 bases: TGTGCCAGCAGTTACTCAACAGGGGACACTGAAGCTTTCTTT.

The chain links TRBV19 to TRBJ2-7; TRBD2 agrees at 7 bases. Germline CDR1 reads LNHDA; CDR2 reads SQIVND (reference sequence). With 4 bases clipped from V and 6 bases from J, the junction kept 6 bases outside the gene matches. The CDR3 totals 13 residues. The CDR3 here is CASSTSGVGEQYF. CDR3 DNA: TGTGCCAGTAGTACCAGCGGGGTTGGCGAGCAGTACTTC.

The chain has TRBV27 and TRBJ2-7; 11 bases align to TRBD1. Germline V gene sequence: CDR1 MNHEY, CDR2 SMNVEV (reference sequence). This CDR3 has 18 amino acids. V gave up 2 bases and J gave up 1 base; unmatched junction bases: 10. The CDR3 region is CASSLAGQGASVSYEQYF. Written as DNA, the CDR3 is TGTGCCAGCAGTTTAGCCGGACAGGGGGCGTCGGTTTCCTACGAGCAGTACTTC.

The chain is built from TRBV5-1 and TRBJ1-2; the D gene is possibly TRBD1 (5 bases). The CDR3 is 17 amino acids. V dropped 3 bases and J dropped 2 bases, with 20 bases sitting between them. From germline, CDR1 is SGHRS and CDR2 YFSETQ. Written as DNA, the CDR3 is TGCGCCAGCAGCTCAATAGTTGGTGTCGGGGGAAACTATGGCTACACCTTC. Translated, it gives CASSSIVGVGGNYGYTF. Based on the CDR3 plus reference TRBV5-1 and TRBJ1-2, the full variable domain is KAGVTQTPRYLIKTRGQQVTLSCSPISGHRSVSWYQQTPGQGLQFLFEYFSETQRNKGNFPGRFSGRQFSNSRSEMNVSTLELGDSALYLCASSSIVGVGGNYGYTFGSGTRLTVV.

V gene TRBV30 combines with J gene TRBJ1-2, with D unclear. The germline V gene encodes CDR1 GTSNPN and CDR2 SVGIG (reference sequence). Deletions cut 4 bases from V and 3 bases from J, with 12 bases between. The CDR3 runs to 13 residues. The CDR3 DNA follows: TGTGCCTGGACCGGGGTTCAGGACTATGGCTACACCTTC. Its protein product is CAWTGVQDYGYTF.

For the CDR3, the DNA is TGCGCCAGCAGCCGAGGGGGCTCTGGAAACACCATATATTTT. It encodes CASSRGGSGNTIYF. The chain uses TRBV5-1 and TRBJ1-3; a weak D match, TRBD1 (6 bases). Trimming removed 4 bases from V and 0 bases from J, with 8 bases in between. This CDR3 region has 14 residues. Germline CDR1 is SGHRS and CDR2 is YFSETQ. The complete variable domain, with remaining parts taken from reference TRBV5-1 and TRBJ1-3, reads KAGVTQTPRYLIKTRGQQVTLSCSPISGHRSVSWYQQTPGQGLQFLFEYFSETQRNKGNFPGRFSGRQFSNSRSEMNVSTLELGDSALYLCASSRGGSGNTIYFGEGSWLTVV.

The CDR3 coding sequence is TGTGCCAGTAGTATTGGACAGGGGTACAATCAGCCCCAGCATTTT. It codes for CASSIGQGYNQPQHF. This chain connects TRBV19 to TRBJ1-5; 9 bases are shared with TRBD1. The CDR3 covers 15 residues. Germline trimming cut 3 bases from V and 3 bases from J; bases unmatched to any gene: 3. Germline V gene sequence: CDR1 LNHDA, CDR2 SQIVND (reference sequence).

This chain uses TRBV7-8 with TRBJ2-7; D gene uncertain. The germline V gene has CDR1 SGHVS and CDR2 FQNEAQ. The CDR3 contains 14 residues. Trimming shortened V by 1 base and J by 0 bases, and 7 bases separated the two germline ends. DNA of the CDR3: TGTGCCAGCAGCTTAGGAGCACTCTCCTACGAGCAGTACTTC. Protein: CASSLGALSYEQYF.

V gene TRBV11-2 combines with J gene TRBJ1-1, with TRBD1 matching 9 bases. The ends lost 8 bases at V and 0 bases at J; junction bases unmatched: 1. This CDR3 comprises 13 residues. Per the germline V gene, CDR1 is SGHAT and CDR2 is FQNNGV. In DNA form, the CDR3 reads TGTGCCAGCGGGGACAGGGTGAACACTGAAGCTTTCTTT. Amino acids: CASGDRVNTEAFF. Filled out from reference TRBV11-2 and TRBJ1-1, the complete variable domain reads EAGVAQSPRYKIIEKRQSVAFWCNPISGHATLYWYQQILGQGPKLLIQFQNNGVVDDSQLPKDRFSAERLKGVDSTLKIQPAKLEDSAVYLCASGDRVNTEAFFGQGTRLTVV.

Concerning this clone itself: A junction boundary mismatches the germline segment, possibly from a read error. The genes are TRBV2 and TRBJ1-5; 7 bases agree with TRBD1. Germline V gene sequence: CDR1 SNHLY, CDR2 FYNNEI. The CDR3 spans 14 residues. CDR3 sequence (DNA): TGTGCCAGCAGGGAAGACAGGGATAATCAGCCCCAGCATTTT. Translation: CASREDRDNQPQHF.

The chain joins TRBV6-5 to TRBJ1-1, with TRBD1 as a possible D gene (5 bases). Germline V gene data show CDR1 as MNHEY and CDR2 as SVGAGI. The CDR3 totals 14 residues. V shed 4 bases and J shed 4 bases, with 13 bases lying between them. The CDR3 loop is CASSSPQGITEAFF. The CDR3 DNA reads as TGTGCCAGCAGTTCCCCCCAGGGTATCACTGAAGCTTTCTTT.

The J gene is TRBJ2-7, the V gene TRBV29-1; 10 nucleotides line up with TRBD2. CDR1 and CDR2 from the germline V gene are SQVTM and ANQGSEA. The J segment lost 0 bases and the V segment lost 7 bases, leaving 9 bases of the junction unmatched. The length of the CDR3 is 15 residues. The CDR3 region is CSAFDPSGSSYEQYF. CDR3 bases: TGCAGCGCTTTCGACCCTAGCGGGAGCTCCTACGAGCAGTACTTC.